Here is one T cell receptor (beta chain) with its context. Original analysis: Counts of nucleated cells, estimated from reference gene primer amplification, were obtained. Sequencing used immunoSEQ multiplex PCR; TCRdb keeps in-frame clones, though not all of them. V and J calls and clone size are as listed in that table; D and trimming were resolved from the DNA. The repertoire consists of 100,000 to 150,000 clones, with approximately 81% occurring once and the leading ten covering over 1.1%. This entry comes from a study of blood T cell repertoires in COVID-19. Background on the study: The study drew acute and convalescent COVID-19 samples from the United States, Italy and Spain. In each case, the material was cDNA or gDNA derived from T cells, B-cell-depleted T cells, or PBMCs.

Deletions cut 7 bases from V and 3 bases from J, with 12 bases between. Germline assignment: CDR1 SNHLY and CDR2 FYNNEI. The CDR3 loop spans 13 amino acids. V usage is TRBV2 and J usage is TRBJ1-2, with D perhaps TRBD1 (5 bases). This clonotype originated in a man aged 55 to 70 with acute or convalescent COVID-19. Sequenced material: peripheral blood. The CDR3, as DNA: TGTGCCAGCACTATTGACAGTGACTATGGCTACACCTTC. Amino acids: CASTIDSDYGYTF.